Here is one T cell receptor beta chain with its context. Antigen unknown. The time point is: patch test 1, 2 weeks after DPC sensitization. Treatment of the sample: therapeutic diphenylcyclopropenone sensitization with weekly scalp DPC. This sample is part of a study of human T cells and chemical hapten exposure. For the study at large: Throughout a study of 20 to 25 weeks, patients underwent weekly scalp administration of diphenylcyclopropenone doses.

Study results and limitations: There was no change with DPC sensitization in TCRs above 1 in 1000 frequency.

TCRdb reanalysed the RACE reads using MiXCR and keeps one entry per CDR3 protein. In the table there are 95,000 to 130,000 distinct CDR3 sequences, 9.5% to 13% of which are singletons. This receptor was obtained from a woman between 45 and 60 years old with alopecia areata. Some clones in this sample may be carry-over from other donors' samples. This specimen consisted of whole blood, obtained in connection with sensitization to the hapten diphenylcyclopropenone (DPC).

CDR3 DNA sequence: TGTGCCAGCAGTGCACGGTCTGGGGCCAACGTCCTGACTTTC. It codes for CASSARSGANVLTF. The V gene is TRBV2, the J gene TRBJ2-6; D is unclear. The germline CDR1 and CDR2 sequences are SNHLY and FYNNEI. Trimming stripped 4 bases from V and 1 base from J, with 5 bases between. The CDR3 is 14 amino acids.